This T cell receptor beta chain was retrieved from a study of blood T cell repertoires in COVID-19. Looking at the study overall: Sites in the United States, Italy and Spain provided acute and convalescent COVID-19 samples. The cDNA or gDNA used as material had been derived from T cells, B-cell-depleted T cells, or PBMCs.

This clone was observed a single time. Original processing methods: For nucleated cells, counts were estimated from reference gene primer amplification. Assay used: immunoSEQ multiplex PCR; TCRdb lists only in-frame clones, some missing. V and J calls and clone size are copied from that table; D and trimming were computed from the DNA. The top ten hold around 11% of the sample, which has approximately 200,000 clones, approximately 79% seen once. The CDR3 spans 13 residues. Trimming left V 5 bases short and J 4 bases short, with 11 bases between. Germline CDR1 reads SGHAT; CDR2 reads FQNNGV. V is TRBV11-2 and J is TRBJ1-2, with D maybe TRBD1 (5 bases). Input material: peripheral blood. This sequence was found in a woman between 45 and 60 years old with acute or convalescent COVID-19. CDR3 amino acids: CASSQGGFYGYTF. CDR3 DNA: TGTGCCAGCAGCCAGGGAGGGTTCTATGGCTACACCTTC.